The 2 T cell receptor beta chains below all came from one sample that was sequenced in a study of T cells in narcolepsy. TCRdb keeps only in-frame clones here, not all; method: immunoSEQ multiplex PCR. The repertoire holds about 40,000 clones, with around 89% as singletons. Sample: CD45RA- memory CD4+ T cells from PBMCs. Receptor source: a human donor with narcolepsy.

This chain connects TRBV30 to TRBJ2-3; D gene ambiguous. The CDR3 length is 12 residues. Trimming left V 2 bases short and J 4 bases short, with 7 bases between. CDR1 and CDR2 (germline): GTSNPN, SVGIG (reference sequence). The CDR3 bases are TGTGCCTGGAGTCGTCTAGCAGATACGCAGTATTTT. It yields the protein CAWSRLADTQYF.

V usage is TRBV6-5 and J usage is TRBJ1-1, with no clear D. The CDR3 runs 13 residues. CDR1 and CDR2 (germline): MNHEY, SVGAGI. Deletions cut 5 bases from V and 2 bases from J, with 9 bases between. The CDR3 coding sequence is TGTGCCAGCAGTACGCCTATTAACACTGAAGCTTTCTTT. It codes for CASSTPINTEAFF.